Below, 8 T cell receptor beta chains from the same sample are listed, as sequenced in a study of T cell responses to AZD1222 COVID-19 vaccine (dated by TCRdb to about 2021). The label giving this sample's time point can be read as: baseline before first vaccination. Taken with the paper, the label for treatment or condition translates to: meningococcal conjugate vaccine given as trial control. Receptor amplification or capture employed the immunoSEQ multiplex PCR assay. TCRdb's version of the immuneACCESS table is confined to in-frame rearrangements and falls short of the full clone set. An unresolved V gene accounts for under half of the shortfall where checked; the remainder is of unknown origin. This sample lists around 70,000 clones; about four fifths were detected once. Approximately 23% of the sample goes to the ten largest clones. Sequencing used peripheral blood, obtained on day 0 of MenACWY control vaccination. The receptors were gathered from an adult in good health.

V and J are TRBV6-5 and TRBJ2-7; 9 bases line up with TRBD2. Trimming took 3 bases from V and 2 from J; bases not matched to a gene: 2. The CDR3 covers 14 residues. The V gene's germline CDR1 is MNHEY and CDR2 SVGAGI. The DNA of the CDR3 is TGTGCCAGCAGTTATAGCGGGGGTACCTACGAGCAGTACTTC. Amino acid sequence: CASSYSGGTYEQYF.

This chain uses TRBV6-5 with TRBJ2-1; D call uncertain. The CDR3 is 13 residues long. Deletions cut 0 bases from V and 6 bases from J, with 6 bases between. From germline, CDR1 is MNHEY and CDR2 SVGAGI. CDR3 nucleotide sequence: TGTGCCAGCAGTTACTCGACTTCCAATGAGCAGTTCTTC. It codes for CASSYSTSNEQFF.

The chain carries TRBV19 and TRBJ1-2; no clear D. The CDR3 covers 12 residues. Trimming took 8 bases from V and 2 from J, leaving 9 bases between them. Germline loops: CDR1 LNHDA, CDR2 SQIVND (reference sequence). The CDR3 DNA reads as TGTGCCAGTGGCAGCTTGAACTATGGCTACACCTTC. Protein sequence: CASGSLNYGYTF.

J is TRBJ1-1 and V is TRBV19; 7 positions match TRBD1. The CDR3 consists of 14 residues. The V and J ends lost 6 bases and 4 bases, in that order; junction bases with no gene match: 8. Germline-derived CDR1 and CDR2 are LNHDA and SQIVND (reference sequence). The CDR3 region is CASRYQGVGTEAFF. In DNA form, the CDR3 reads TGTGCCAGTAGATATCAGGGGGTGGGCACTGAAGCTTTCTTT.

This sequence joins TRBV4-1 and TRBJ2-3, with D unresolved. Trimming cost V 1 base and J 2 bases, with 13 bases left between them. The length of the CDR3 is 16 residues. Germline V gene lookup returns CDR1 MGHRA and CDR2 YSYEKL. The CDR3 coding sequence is TGCGCCAGCAGCCAAGGTGTGGCGCGATCCACAGATACGCAGTATTTT. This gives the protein CASSQGVARSTDTQYF.

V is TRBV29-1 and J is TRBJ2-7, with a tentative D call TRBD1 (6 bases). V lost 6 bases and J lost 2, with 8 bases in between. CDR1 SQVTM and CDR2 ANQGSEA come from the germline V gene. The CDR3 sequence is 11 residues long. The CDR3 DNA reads TGCAGCGTGGGGACAACCTACGAGCAGTACTTC. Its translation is CSVGTTYEQYF.

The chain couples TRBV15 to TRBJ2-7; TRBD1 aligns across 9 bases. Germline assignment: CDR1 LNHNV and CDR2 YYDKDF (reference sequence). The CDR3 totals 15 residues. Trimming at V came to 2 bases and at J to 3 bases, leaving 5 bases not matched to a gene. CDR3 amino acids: CATSRTTGGGYEQYF. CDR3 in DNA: TGTGCCACCAGCAGAACAACAGGGGGCGGCTACGAGCAGTACTTC.

The CDR3 reads CASSEVGTSSSPLHF. The CDR3 DNA sequence: TGTGCCAGCAGTGAAGTGGGGACATCCAGTTCACCCCTCCACTTT. The chain joins TRBV6-1 to TRBJ1-6; D may be TRBD1 (6 bases). The ends were cut back, 1 base at V and 9 bases at J, with 13 bases in the middle. CDR3 length: 15 amino acids. Germline assignment: CDR1 MNHNS and CDR2 SASEGT.